The rows below give T cell receptor beta chains drawn from one sample of a study of OX40 agonist ivuxolimab in advanced cancers. Repertoires were generated with immunoSEQ multiplex PCR, while TCRdb's copy carries only in-frame clones and drops some. Of approximately 94,000 clones in the sample, more than 90% were seen once. Specimen: CD4+ or CD8+ T cells sorted from blood, collected in a trial of the OX40 agonist ivuxolimab. These TCRs come from an adult with an advanced solid tumor such as melanoma, head and neck, liver or kidney cancer. The CDR3 runs from the conserved cysteine through the conserved F or W. The order of the fields is clone size, V gene, D gene, J gene, CDR3 protein, CDR3 DNA. The D gene is left open where the match is weak. Part of the rows lack a size; the others show once, few, many or a class for expanded clones.

clone size: NA
V gene: TRBV6-5
D gene: NA
J gene: TRBJ1-5
CDR3 protein: CASSPDGQPQHF
CDR3 DNA: TGTGCCAGCAGTCCGGACGGTCAGCCCCAGCATTTT

clone size: NA
V gene: TRBV28
D gene: NA
J gene: TRBJ2-3
CDR3 protein: CASSFKGPANTQYF
CDR3 DNA: TGTGCCAGCAGTTTTAAGGGCCCCGCCAATACGCAGTATTTT

clone size: NA
V gene: TRBV19
D gene: NA
J gene: TRBJ1-1
CDR3 protein: CASSWDGNTEAFF
CDR3 DNA: TGTGCCAGTAGCTGGGACGGAAACACTGAAGCTTTCTTT

clone size: NA
V gene: TRBV29-1
D gene: NA
J gene: TRBJ2-7
CDR3 protein: CSVEGPRSYEQYF
CDR3 DNA: TGCAGCGTTGAAGGGCCACGCTCCTACGAGCAGTACTTC

clone size: NA
V gene: TRBV5-6
D gene: TRBD2
J gene: TRBJ2-1
CDR3 protein: CASGGPSGVYNEQFF
CDR3 DNA: TGTGCCAGCGGCGGGCCTAGCGGGGTCTACAATGAGCAGTTCTTC

clone size: NA
V gene: TRBV5-5
D gene: TRBD2
J gene: TRBJ2-7
CDR3 protein: CASSWPRLAGENEQYF
CDR3 DNA: TGTGCCAGCAGCTGGCCTCGACTAGCGGGAGAAAACGAGCAGTACTTC

clone size: NA
V gene: TRBV5-1
D gene: NA
J gene: TRBJ1-1
CDR3 protein: CASISPNTEAFF
CDR3 DNA: TGCGCCAGCATTTCGCCGAACACTGAAGCTTTCTTT

clone size: few
V gene: TRBV27
D gene: NA
J gene: TRBJ1-1
CDR3 protein: CASSLRGRMNTEAFF
CDR3 DNA: TGTGCCAGCAGTTTACGCGGGCGAATGAACACTGAAGCTTTCTTT

clone size: NA
V gene: TRBV27
D gene: TRBD1
J gene: TRBJ1-1
CDR3 protein: CASSLWTGGSAFF
CDR3 DNA: TGTGCCAGCAGTTTATGGACAGGGGGCTCGGCTTTCTTT

clone size: NA
V gene: TRBV6-5
D gene: TRBD1
J gene: TRBJ1-5
CDR3 protein: CASSYSAGGNQPQHF
CDR3 DNA: TGTGCCAGCAGTTACTCGGCAGGGGGTAATCAGCCCCAGCATTTT

clone size: NA
V gene: TRBV30
D gene: TRBD2
J gene: TRBJ2-5
CDR3 protein: CAWRAGTSGRARVETQYF
CDR3 DNA: TGTGCCTGGAGGGCAGGGACTAGCGGGAGGGCCCGGGTAGAGACCCAGTACTTC

clone size: once
V gene: TRBV19
D gene: NA
J gene: TRBJ1-1
CDR3 protein: CASRAGVNTEAFF
CDR3 DNA: TGTGCCAGTAGGGCAGGGGTGAACACTGAAGCTTTCTTT

clone size: NA
V gene: TRBV7-3
D gene: NA
J gene: TRBJ2-1
CDR3 protein: CASSLKDFSYNEQFF
CDR3 DNA: TGTGCCAGCAGCTTAAAGGACTTTTCCTACAATGAGCAGTTCTTC

clone size: NA
V gene: TRBV4-3
D gene: TRBD1
J gene: TRBJ1-1
CDR3 protein: CASSQDGTGAEAFF
CDR3 DNA: TGCGCCAGCAGCCAAGATGGGACAGGCGCTGAAGCTTTCTTT

clone size: NA
V gene: TRBV6-5
D gene: NA
J gene: TRBJ2-5
CDR3 protein: CASSGGLETQYF
CDR3 DNA: TGTGCCAGCAGCGGGGGTTTAGAGACCCAGTACTTC

clone size: NA
V gene: TRBV6-1
D gene: NA
J gene: TRBJ2-5
CDR3 protein: CASSVLATQETQYF
CDR3 DNA: TGTGCCAGCAGTGTTCTAGCGACCCAAGAGACCCAGTACTTC

clone size: NA
V gene: TRBV19
D gene: NA
J gene: TRBJ1-2
CDR3 protein: CASSAGDYNYGYTF
CDR3 DNA: TGTGCCAGTAGTGCTGGGGACTATAACTATGGCTACACCTTC

clone size: NA
V gene: TRBV5-4
D gene: NA
J gene: TRBJ2-5
CDR3 protein: CASSLESEIFAEETQYF
CDR3 DNA: TGTGCCAGCAGCTTGGAATCGGAAATTTTTGCGGAAGAGACCCAGTACTTC

clone size: few
V gene: TRBV6-1
D gene: NA
J gene: TRBJ2-7
CDR3 protein: CASSEENTSSFSYEQYF
CDR3 DNA: TGTGCCAGCAGTGAAGAGAACACTAGCTCCTTTTCCTACGAGCAGTACTTC

clone size: NA
V gene: TRBV4-1
D gene: TRBD1
J gene: TRBJ2-5
CDR3 protein: CASSRGQGEETQYF
CDR3 DNA: TGCGCCAGCAGCCGCGGACAGGGGGAAGAGACCCAGTACTTC

clone size: NA
V gene: TRBV5-1
D gene: TRBD1
J gene: TRBJ1-4
CDR3 protein: CASSSGTGGFLEKLFF
CDR3 DNA: TGCGCCAGCAGCTCCGGGACAGGGGGCTTCCTTGAAAAACTGTTTTTT

clone size: few
V gene: TRBV7-2
D gene: TRBD2
J gene: TRBJ2-5
CDR3 protein: CASSLAGGFPGQETQYF
CDR3 DNA: TGTGCCAGCAGCTTAGCGGGGGGGTTCCCGGGGCAAGAGACCCAGTACTTC

clone size: NA
V gene: TRBV11-2
D gene: TRBD2
J gene: TRBJ2-1
CDR3 protein: CASSLDLREVNEQFF
CDR3 DNA: TGTGCCAGCAGCTTAGACTTGCGGGAGGTTAATGAGCAGTTCTTC

clone size: once
V gene: TRBV28
D gene: NA
J gene: TRBJ1-3
CDR3 protein: CASSPMGSGNTIYF
CDR3 DNA: TGTGCCAGCAGCCCTATGGGCTCTGGAAACACCATATATTTT

clone size: NA
V gene: TRBV5-6
D gene: TRBD1
J gene: TRBJ2-7
CDR3 protein: CASSPGTGTHEQYF
CDR3 DNA: TGTGCCAGCAGTCCCGGGACAGGCACCCACGAGCAGTACTTC

clone size: NA
V gene: TRBV6-6
D gene: NA
J gene: TRBJ2-5
CDR3 protein: CASRQEEGRQETQYF
CDR3 DNA: TGTGCCAGCAGGCAGGAAGAGGGTAGGCAAGAGACCCAGTACTTC

clone size: NA
V gene: TRBV19
D gene: TRBD1
J gene: TRBJ1-5
CDR3 protein: CASSIMTGNQPQHF
CDR3 DNA: TGTGCCAGTAGTATAATGACAGGGAACCAGCCCCAGCATTTT

clone size: once
V gene: TRBV5-4
D gene: NA
J gene: TRBJ1-2
CDR3 protein: CASSPDVSLDGYTF
CDR3 DNA: TGTGCCAGCAGCCCTGACGTATCCCTCGATGGCTACACCTTC

clone size: NA
V gene: TRBV5-6
D gene: NA
J gene: TRBJ2-4
CDR3 protein: CASSSVGAKNIQYF
CDR3 DNA: TGTGCCAGCAGCTCGGTCGGGGCCAAAAACATTCAGTACTTC

clone size: once
V gene: TRBV11-2
D gene: TRBD1
J gene: TRBJ2-5
CDR3 protein: CASSQYRGSETQYF
CDR3 DNA: TGTGCCAGCAGCCAATACAGGGGAAGCGAGACCCAGTACTTC

clone size: NA
V gene: TRBV9
D gene: TRBD2
J gene: TRBJ2-3
CDR3 protein: CASSDSGNTDTQYF
CDR3 DNA: TGTGCCAGCAGCGATAGCGGGAACACAGATACGCAGTATTTT

clone size: once
V gene: TRBV25-1
D gene: TRBD2
J gene: TRBJ2-3
CDR3 protein: CASSEITSGSDTQYF
CDR3 DNA: TGTGCCAGCAGTGAAATTACTAGCGGGAGCGATACGCAGTATTTT

clone size: NA
V gene: TRBV11-2
D gene: NA
J gene: TRBJ2-2
CDR3 protein: CASSLVGAWGTGELFF
CDR3 DNA: TGTGCCAGCAGCTTAGTGGGGGCGTGGGGCACCGGGGAGCTGTTTTTT

clone size: NA
V gene: TRBV10-2
D gene: NA
J gene: TRBJ2-3
CDR3 protein: CASKYGTRHTDTQYF
CDR3 DNA: TGCGCCAGCAAATACGGGACTCGGCACACAGATACGCAGTATTTT

clone size: NA
V gene: TRBV5-8
D gene: NA
J gene: TRBJ1-2
CDR3 protein: CASSFDSFYGYTF
CDR3 DNA: TGTGCCAGCAGCTTCGACAGTTTCTATGGCTACACCTTC

clone size: once
V gene: TRBV5-5
D gene: NA
J gene: TRBJ2-7
CDR3 protein: CASSSRWKRYEQYF
CDR3 DNA: TGTGCCAGCAGCTCCCGCTGGAAGAGGTACGAGCAGTACTTC

clone size: NA
V gene: TRBV9
D gene: NA
J gene: TRBJ2-3
CDR3 protein: CASSVGSTDTQYF
CDR3 DNA: TGTGCCAGCAGCGTTGGGAGCACAGATACGCAGTATTTT

clone size: NA
V gene: TRBV10-3
D gene: NA
J gene: TRBJ1-3
CDR3 protein: CAISGKDSRNTIYF
CDR3 DNA: TGTGCCATCAGTGGTAAGGACAGTAGAAACACCATATATTTT

clone size: NA
V gene: TRBV6-6
D gene: NA
J gene: TRBJ1-1
CDR3 protein: CASTQGILTEAFF
CDR3 DNA: TGTGCCAGCACTCAGGGGATCCTAACTGAAGCTTTCTTT

clone size: once
V gene: TRBV14
D gene: TRBD2
J gene: TRBJ2-5
CDR3 protein: CASSPGLAGGPRETQYF
CDR3 DNA: TGTGCCAGCAGCCCAGGACTAGCGGGGGGGCCCAGGGAGACCCAGTACTTC

clone size: NA
V gene: TRBV5-8
D gene: NA
J gene: TRBJ2-3
CDR3 protein: CASSLRGRDTQYF
CDR3 DNA: TGTGCCAGCAGCTTGAGGGGACGGGATACGCAGTATTTT

clone size: NA
V gene: TRBV28
D gene: NA
J gene: TRBJ2-5
CDR3 protein: CASSISGETQYF
CDR3 DNA: TGTGCCAGCTCAATTTCCGGGGAGACCCAGTACTTC

clone size: NA
V gene: TRBV4-1
D gene: NA
J gene: TRBJ2-2
CDR3 protein: CASSQAGELFF
CDR3 DNA: TGCGCCAGCAGCCAAGCCGGGGAGCTGTTTTTT

clone size: NA
V gene: TRBV27
D gene: TRBD1
J gene: TRBJ1-2
CDR3 protein: CASSLSQGAARTF
CDR3 DNA: TGTGCCAGCAGTTTATCCCAGGGGGCGGCTCGCACCTTC

clone size: NA
V gene: TRBV20-1
D gene: NA
J gene: TRBJ2-1
CDR3 protein: CSAREHNEQFF
CDR3 DNA: TGCAGTGCTAGAGAGCACAATGAGCAGTTCTTC

clone size: NA
V gene: TRBV28
D gene: NA
J gene: TRBJ1-2
CDR3 protein: CASSSGNYGYTF
CDR3 DNA: TGTGCCAGCAGTTCAGGGAACTATGGCTACACCTTC

clone size: NA
V gene: TRBV11-3
D gene: NA
J gene: TRBJ2-7
CDR3 protein: CASSSSPRTYEQYF
CDR3 DNA: TGTGCCAGCAGCTCCAGTCCTAGGACCTACGAGCAGTACTTC

clone size: NA
V gene: TRBV29-1
D gene: TRBD1
J gene: TRBJ2-3
CDR3 protein: CSVPIQGPTDTQYF
CDR3 DNA: TGCAGCGTTCCTATACAGGGGCCTACAGATACGCAGTATTTT

clone size: NA
V gene: TRBV6-1
D gene: NA
J gene: TRBJ2-1
CDR3 protein: CASSEEPLYNEQFF
CDR3 DNA: TGTGCCAGCAGTGAAGAACCCCTATACAATGAGCAGTTCTTC